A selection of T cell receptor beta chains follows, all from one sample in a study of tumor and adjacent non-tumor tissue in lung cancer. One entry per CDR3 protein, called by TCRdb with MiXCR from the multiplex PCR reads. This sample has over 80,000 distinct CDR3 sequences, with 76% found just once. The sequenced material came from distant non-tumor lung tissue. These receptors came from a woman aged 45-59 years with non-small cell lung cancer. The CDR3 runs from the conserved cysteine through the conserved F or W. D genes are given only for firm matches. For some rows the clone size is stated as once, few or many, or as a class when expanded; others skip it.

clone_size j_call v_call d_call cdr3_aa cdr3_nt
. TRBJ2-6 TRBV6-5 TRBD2 CASSFFSGRGSCGTNVLTF TGTGCCAGCAGTTTCTTCTCCGGGCGGGGGAGCTGTGGGACCAACGTCCTGACTTTC
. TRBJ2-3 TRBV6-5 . CVSSYSRMPDTQYF TGTGTCAGCAGTTATTCGAGAATGCCAGATACGCAGTATTTT
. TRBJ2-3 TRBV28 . CATSRYTYIDTQYF TGTGCCACCTCACGCTATACATACATAGATACGCAGTATTTT
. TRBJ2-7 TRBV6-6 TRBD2 CASGREGGGYEQYF TGTGCCAGTGGCAGGGAGGGAGGCGGGTACGAGCAGTACTTT
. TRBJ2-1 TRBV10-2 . CASSQTAYNGQFF TGCGCCAGCAGCCAGACAGCCTACAATGGGCAGTTCTTC
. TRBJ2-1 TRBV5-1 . CASIENNEQFF TGCGCCAGCATTGAGAACAATGAGCAGTTCTTC
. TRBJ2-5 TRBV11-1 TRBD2 CPSTFGLAVSQETQYF TGTCCCAGCACCTTCGGACTAGCGGTCAGTCAAGAGACCCAGTACTTC
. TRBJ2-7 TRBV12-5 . CASGPAYEQYF TGTGCTAGTGGCCCGGCCTACGAGCAGTACTTC
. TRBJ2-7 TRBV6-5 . CASTRQVFSYEQYF TGTGCCAGCACCCGACAGGTTTTCTCCTATGAGCAGTACTTC
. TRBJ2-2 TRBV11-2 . CASSLGRDTGEQLF TGTGCCAGTAGTCTTGGTAGGGACACCGGGGAGCAGTTATTT
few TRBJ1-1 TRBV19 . CASSKGLGTEAFF TGTGCCAGCTCAAAAGGTTTGGGGACTGAAGCTTTCTTT
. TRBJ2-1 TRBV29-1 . CIVEAWQAGNGQFF TGCATCGTTGAGGCCTGGCAGGCCGGAAATGGGCAGTTCTTC
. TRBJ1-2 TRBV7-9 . CASSLGAGSRGGYTF TGTGCCAGCAGCTTAGGGGCAGGGAGTCGGGGTGGCTACACCTTC
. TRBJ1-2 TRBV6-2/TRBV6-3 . CASSYNRTQIGYTF TGTGCCAGCAGTTACAACAGGACTCAAATAGGCTACACCTTC
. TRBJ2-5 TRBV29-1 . CSVEDRAEGETQHF TGCAGCGTTGAAGATAGGGCTGAGGGGGAGACCCAGCACTTC
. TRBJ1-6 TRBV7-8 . CASSYQGGSNSVLHF TGTGCCAGCAGCTACCAGGGAGGAAGTAATTCAGTCCTCCACTTT
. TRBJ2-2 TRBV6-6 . CTSSFDSRLITGELFF TGTACCAGCAGCTTCGACAGTAGGTTAATCACCGGGGAGCTGTTTTTT
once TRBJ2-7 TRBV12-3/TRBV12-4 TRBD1 CGSSTGGCEQYF TGTGGCAGCAGCACAGGGGGCTGCGAGCAGTACTTC
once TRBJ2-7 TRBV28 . CTSSYGQLAYEQYF TGTACAAGCAGTTACGGACAGTTAGCCTACGAGCAGTACTTC
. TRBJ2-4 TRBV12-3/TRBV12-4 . CATGKIAKNIQYF TGTGCCACCGGCAAGATAGCTAAAAACATTCAGTACTTC
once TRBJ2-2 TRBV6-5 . CASSHGSLDNTGELFF TGTGCCAGCAGTCACGGGTCCCTAGACAACACCGGGGAGTTGTTTTTT
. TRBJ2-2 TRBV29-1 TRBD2 CSVEDEGTSGGSPGEPFF TGCAGCGTTGAAGATGAAGGAACTAGCGGGGGTTCTCCCGGGGAGCCGTTTTTT
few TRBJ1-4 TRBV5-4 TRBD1 CASSLDRGNEKLFF TGTGCCAGCAGCTTGGACAGGGGGAATGAAAAACTATTTTTT
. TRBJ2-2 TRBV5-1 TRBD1 CASLTGANTGELFF TGCGCTAGCTTGACAGGGGCGAACACCGGGGAGCTGTTTTTT
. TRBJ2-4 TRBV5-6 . CASGLAKSIQYF TGTGCCAGCGGGCTGGCCAAAAGCATTCAGTACTTC
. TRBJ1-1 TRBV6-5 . CASTLDRDTEAFF TGTGCCAGCACTCTGGACAGAGACACTGAGGCTTTCTTT
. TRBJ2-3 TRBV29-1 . CSVVSTAHTQYF TGCAGCGTTGTTTCGACGGCACATACGCAGTATTTT
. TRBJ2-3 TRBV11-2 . CASSLSNADTQYF TGTGCCAGCAGCTTATCTAATGCAGATACGCAGTATTTT
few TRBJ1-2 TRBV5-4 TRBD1 CVSSHLGTDYAYTF TGTGTCAGCAGCCACTTAGGGACAGACTATGCCTACACCTTC
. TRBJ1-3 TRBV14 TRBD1 CASSQDRTLRNIIYF TGTGCCAGCAGCCAGGACAGGACACTGAGAAACATAATATATTTT
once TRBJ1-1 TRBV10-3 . CAISGEKDGDTEAFF TGTGCCATCAGTGGGGAAAAGGATGGGGACACTGAAGCTTTCTTT
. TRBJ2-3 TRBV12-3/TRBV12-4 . CASSLWGPSTDTQYF TGTGCCAGCAGTTTGTGGGGGCCAAGCACAGATACGCAGTATTTT
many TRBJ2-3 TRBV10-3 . CAISESQASDTQYF TGTGCCATCAGTGAGTCCCAGGCTTCAGATACGCAGTATTTT